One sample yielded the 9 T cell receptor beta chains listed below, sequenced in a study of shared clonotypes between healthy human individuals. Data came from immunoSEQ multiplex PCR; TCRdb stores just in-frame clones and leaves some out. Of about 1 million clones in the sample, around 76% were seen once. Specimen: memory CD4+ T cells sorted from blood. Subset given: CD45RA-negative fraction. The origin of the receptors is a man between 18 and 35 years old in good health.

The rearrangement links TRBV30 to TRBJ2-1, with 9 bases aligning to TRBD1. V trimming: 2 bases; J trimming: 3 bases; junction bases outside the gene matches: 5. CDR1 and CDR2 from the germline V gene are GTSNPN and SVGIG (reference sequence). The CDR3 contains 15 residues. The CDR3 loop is CAWSHGDRDYNEQFF. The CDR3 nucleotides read TGTGCCTGGAGTCACGGGGACAGGGACTACAATGAGCAGTTCTTC.

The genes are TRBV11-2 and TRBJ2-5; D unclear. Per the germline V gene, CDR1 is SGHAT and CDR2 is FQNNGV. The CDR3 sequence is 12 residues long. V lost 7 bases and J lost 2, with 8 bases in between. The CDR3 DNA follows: TGTGCCAGCACAGGCTTACAAGAGACCCAGTACTTC. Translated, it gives CASTGLQETQYF.

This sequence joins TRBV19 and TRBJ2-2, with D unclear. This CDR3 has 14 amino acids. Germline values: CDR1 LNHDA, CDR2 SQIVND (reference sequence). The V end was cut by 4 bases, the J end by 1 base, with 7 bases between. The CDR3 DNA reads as TGTGCCAGTAGTAGCGCAGGGAACACCGGGGAGCTGTTTTTT. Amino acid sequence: CASSSAGNTGELFF. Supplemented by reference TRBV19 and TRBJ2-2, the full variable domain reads DGGITQSPKYLFRKEGQNVTLSCEQNLNHDAMYWYRQDPGQGLRLIYYSQIVNDFQKGDIAEGYSVSREKKESFPLTVTSAQKNPTAFYLCASSSAGNTGELFFGEGSRLTVL.

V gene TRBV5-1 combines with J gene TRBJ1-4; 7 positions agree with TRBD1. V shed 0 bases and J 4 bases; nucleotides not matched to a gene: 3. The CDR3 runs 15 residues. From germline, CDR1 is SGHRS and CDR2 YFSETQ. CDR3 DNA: TGCGCCAGCAGCTTGGAGGGACAGAATAATGAAAAACTGTTTTTT. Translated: CASSLEGQNNEKLFF.

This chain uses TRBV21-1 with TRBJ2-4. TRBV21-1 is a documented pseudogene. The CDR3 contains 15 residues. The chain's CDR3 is CASRYKSLAKNIQYF. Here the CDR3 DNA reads TGTGCCAGCAGATATAAGTCCTTGGCCAAAAACATTCAGTACTTC.

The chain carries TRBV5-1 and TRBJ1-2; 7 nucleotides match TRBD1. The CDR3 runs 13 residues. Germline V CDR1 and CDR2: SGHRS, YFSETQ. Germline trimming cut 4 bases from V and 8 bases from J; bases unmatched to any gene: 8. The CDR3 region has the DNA TGCGCCAGCAGCCGGGGGACAGTGGGCGGCTACACCTTC. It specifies CASSRGTVGGYTF. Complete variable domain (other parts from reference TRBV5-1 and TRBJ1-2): KAGVTQTPRYLIKTRGQQVTLSCSPISGHRSVSWYQQTPGQGLQFLFEYFSETQRNKGNFPGRFSGRQFSNSRSEMNVSTLELGDSALYLCASSRGTVGGYTFGSGTRLTVV.

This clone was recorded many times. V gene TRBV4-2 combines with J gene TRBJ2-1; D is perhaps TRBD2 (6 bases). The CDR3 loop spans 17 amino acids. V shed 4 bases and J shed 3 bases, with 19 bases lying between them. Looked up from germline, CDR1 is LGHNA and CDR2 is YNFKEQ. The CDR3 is CASSPQRWGEYYNEQFF. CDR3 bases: TGTGCCAGCAGCCCCCAGCGCTGGGGGGAGTACTACAATGAGCAGTTCTTC.

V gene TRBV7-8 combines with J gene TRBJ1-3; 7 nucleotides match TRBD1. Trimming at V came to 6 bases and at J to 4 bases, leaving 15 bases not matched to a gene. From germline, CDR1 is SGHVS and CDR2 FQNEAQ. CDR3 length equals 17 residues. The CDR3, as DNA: TGTGCCAGCAGTTCTACAGGGGCTACGGGATCCGGAAACACCATATATTTT. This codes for CASSSTGATGSGNTIYF.

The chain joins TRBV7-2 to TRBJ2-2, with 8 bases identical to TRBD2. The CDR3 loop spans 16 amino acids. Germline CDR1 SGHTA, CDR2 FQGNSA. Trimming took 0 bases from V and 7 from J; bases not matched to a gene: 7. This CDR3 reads CASSLAPLAVIGELFF. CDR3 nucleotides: TGTGCCAGCAGCTTAGCGCCACTAGCGGTGATCGGGGAGCTGTTTTTT.